The 17 T cell receptor beta chains listed next were all sequenced from one sample in a study of CD8 T cells in ankylosing spondylitis. TCRdb processed the 5' RACE reads anew with MiXCR; each CDR3 protein has one entry. The table records approximately 250,000 distinct CDR3 sequences, 10% of them present only once. Sequenced material: blood, either unsorted or a sorted T cell fraction (not recorded which). The receptors shown here come from a male donor with ankylosing spondylitis or in good health (not recorded which).

This clonotype showed up many times. The genes are TRBV30 and TRBJ2-7, with unresolved D. CDR1 GTSNPN and CDR2 SVGIG come from the germline V gene (reference sequence). The CDR3 loop spans 14 amino acids. V dropped 2 bases and J dropped 7 bases, with 18 bases sitting between them. The CDR3 loop is CAWSPYPRPREQYF. The CDR3 DNA is TGTGCCTGGAGTCCTTACCCGCGGCCCAGGGAGCAGTACTTC.

This clonotype has a count of ten or more. The chain joins TRBV5-1 to TRBJ1-1; D is unresolved. The CDR3 runs 13 residues. The V gene lost 4 bases and the J gene lost 1 base, with 8 bases spanning the gap. The germline CDR1 and CDR2 sequences are SGHRS and YFSETQ. In nucleotides, the CDR3 is TGCGCCAGCAGCGTGGTTCCGAACACTGAAGCTTTCTTT. It yields the protein CASSVVPNTEAFF.

On this clonotype itself: A read error may be the cause here, since a much bigger clone is one base away. This chain uses TRBV5-4 with TRBJ2-1, with TRBD1 as a possible D gene (5 bases). Germline CDR1 reads SGHNT; CDR2 reads YYREEE (reference sequence). CDR3 length equals 15 residues. V was pared by 4 bases and J by 5 bases, with 16 bases between. CDR3 region: CASSTRTKLNNEQFF. In DNA form, the CDR3 reads TGTGCCAGCAGCACCCGGACAAAGCTTAACAATGAGCAGTTCTTC.

At least ten counts were recorded for this clonotype. The V and J genes are TRBV4-1 and TRBJ2-7; TRBD2 matches 13 bases. This CDR3 comprises 15 residues. Germline V gene lookup returns CDR1 MGHRA and CDR2 YSYEKL. V lost 1 base, J lost 4 bases, and 1 base stayed unmatched. CDR3 amino acids: CASSQVTSGRYEQYF. DNA of the CDR3: TGCGCCAGCAGCCAAGTGACTAGCGGGAGGTACGAGCAGTACTTC.

This clonotype was recorded many times. The junction and the germline gene differ at one end; a read error may be behind it. The chain couples TRBV3-1 to TRBJ2-7; D possibly corresponds to TRBD1 (6 bases). The germline CDR1 and CDR2 sequences are LGHDT and YNNKEL (reference sequence). The CDR3 totals 12 residues. The CDR3 coding sequence is TGTGCCAGCAGCCAAGATACGAGGGGGACGACATTC. Encoded protein: CASSQDTRGTTF.

Many counts were recorded for this clonotype. This chain uses TRBV7-9 with TRBJ2-7, with unresolved D. With 4 bases removed from V and 5 bases from J, the gap between germline ends came to 9 bases. Germline V CDR1 and CDR2: SEHNR, FQNEAQ (reference sequence). The CDR3 is 12 amino acids. The CDR3 nucleotides are TGTGCCAGCAGCTACCTATTACACGAGCAGTACTTC. This translates into CASSYLLHEQYF.

There are a few counts of this clonotype. This chain joins TRBV7-9 and TRBJ1-1; 7 bases map to TRBD1. Trimming cost V 6 bases and J 0 bases; bases outside gene matches: 7. The CDR3 is 15 residues long. CDR1 SEHNR and CDR2 FQNEAQ come from the germline V gene (reference sequence). This CDR3 is CASSSSGGMNTEAFF. As DNA, the CDR3 is TGTGCCAGCAGTTCCTCAGGGGGGATGAACACTGAAGCTTTCTTT.

The table lists this clonotype with many counts. V usage is TRBV13 and J usage is TRBJ2-3; D might be TRBD2 (6 bases). The germline CDR1 and CDR2 sequences are PRHDT and FYEKMQ (reference sequence). The CDR3 contains 13 residues. V lost 7 bases to trimming and J lost 4 bases, with 12 bases between them. CDR3 sequence (DNA): TGTGCCAGCACGACGGGAGATTCAGATACGCAGTATTTT. Amino acid sequence: CASTTGDSDTQYF.

This clonotype was counted many times. This chain joins TRBV7-8 and TRBJ2-7; the match to TRBD2 covers 14 bases. CDR3 length: 17 residues. V shed 1 base, J shed 5 bases, and the junction held 7 bases outside the gene matches. The germline CDR1 and CDR2 sequences are SGHVS and FQNEAQ. This CDR3 is CASSLGGTSGSPHEQYF. The CDR3 nucleotides are TGTGCCAGCAGCTTAGGGGGGACTAGCGGGAGCCCCCACGAGCAGTACTTC.

This clonotype was recorded at least ten times. The CDR3, as DNA: TGTGCCAGCAGTCGGGTTTCGACCGGGGAGCTGTTTTTT. It yields the protein CASSRVSTGELFF. This chain links TRBV27 with TRBJ2-2, with no clear D. The CDR3 runs to 13 residues. With 5 bases removed from V and 5 bases from J, the gap between germline ends came to 9 bases. Germline loops: CDR1 MNHEY, CDR2 SMNVEV (reference sequence).

This clonotype occurred many times. V is TRBV5-1 and J is TRBJ2-5; 9 nucleotides match TRBD2. Germline V gives CDR1 SGHRS, CDR2 YFSETQ. V lost 2 bases to trimming and J lost 3 bases; unmatched junction nucleotides: 5. The CDR3 covers 15 residues. CDR3 DNA sequence: TGCGCCAGCAGCTTACGACTAGCGGTCGAAGAGACCCAGTACTTC. The encoded protein is CASSLRLAVEETQYF.

This clonotype was counted ten times or more. The chain couples TRBV6-1 to TRBJ2-6, with D perhaps matching TRBD1 (5 bases). This CDR3 comprises 17 residues. Germline V gene data show CDR1 as MNHNS and CDR2 as SASEGT. V gave up 0 bases and J gave up 0 bases, with 9 bases separating them. The CDR3 bases are TGTGCCAGCAGTGAAGCGGGGCGAAACTCTGGGGCCAACGTCCTGACTTTC. This codes for CASSEAGRNSGANVLTF.

At least ten counts were recorded for this clonotype. This sequence joins TRBV5-1 and TRBJ2-7, with unresolved D. Trimming cost V 3 bases and J 5 bases, with 18 bases left between them. Germline V gene data show CDR1 as SGHRS and CDR2 as YFSETQ. This CDR3 contains 15 residues. CDR3 protein: CASSSGSLPPHEQYF. CDR3 bases: TGCGCCAGCAGCTCTGGGTCGCTTCCACCCCACGAGCAGTACTTC.

The rearrangement joins TRBV5-1 to TRBJ1-3, with TRBD1 identical over 7 bases. In germline, CDR1 is SGHRS, CDR2 YFSETQ. This CDR3 contains 15 residues. With 4 bases clipped from V and 4 bases from J, the junction kept 8 bases outside the gene matches. The CDR3 DNA reads as TGCGCCAGCAGCCCGGGACAGCAGTCCGGAAACACCATATATTTT. Translated: CASSPGQQSGNTIYF.

As to this clonotype: This clone may be a read error of a much larger clone one base away. The V call is TRBV3-1, the J call TRBJ2-7, with D hard to call. The CDR3 sequence is 12 residues long. Germline assignment: CDR1 LGHDT and CDR2 YNNKEL (reference sequence). The CDR3 nucleotides read TGTGCCAGCAGACAAGTACAATACGAGCAGTACTTC. Protein product: CASRQVQYEQYF.

This clonotype has a count of ten or more. This sequence joins TRBV18 and TRBJ1-1; no firm D call. The V and J ends lost 2 bases and 3 bases respectively, with 16 bases between them. In germline, CDR1 is KGHSH, CDR2 LQKENI. There are 16 residues in the CDR3. CDR3 sequence reads: CASSPSLLQAHTEAFF. The CDR3 DNA is TGTGCCAGCTCACCATCCCTTCTGCAGGCCCACACTGAAGCTTTCTTT.

This clonotype was detected many times. The chain couples TRBV5-1 to TRBJ2-1; D remains ambiguous. Germline V lookup: CDR1 SGHRS, CDR2 YFSETQ. The CDR3 runs 14 residues. V was shortened by 0 bases and J by 2 bases, with 6 bases between the two germline ends. As DNA, the CDR3 is TGCGCCAGCAGCTTGGAAGGGCCCTACAATGAGCAGTTCTTC. Translating it yields CASSLEGPYNEQFF.